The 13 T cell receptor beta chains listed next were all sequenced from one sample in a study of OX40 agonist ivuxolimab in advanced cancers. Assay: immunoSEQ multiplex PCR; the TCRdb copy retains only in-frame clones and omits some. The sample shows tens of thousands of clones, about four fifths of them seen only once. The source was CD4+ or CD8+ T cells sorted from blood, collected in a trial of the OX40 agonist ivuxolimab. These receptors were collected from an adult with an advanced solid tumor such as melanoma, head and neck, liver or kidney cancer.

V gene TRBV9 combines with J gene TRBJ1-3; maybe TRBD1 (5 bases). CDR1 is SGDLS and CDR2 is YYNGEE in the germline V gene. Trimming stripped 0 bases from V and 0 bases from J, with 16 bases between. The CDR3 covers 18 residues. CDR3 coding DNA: TGTGCCAGCAGCGTAGACGGGATCACAGGCTACTCTGGAAACACCATATATTTT. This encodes CASSVDGITGYSGNTIYF.

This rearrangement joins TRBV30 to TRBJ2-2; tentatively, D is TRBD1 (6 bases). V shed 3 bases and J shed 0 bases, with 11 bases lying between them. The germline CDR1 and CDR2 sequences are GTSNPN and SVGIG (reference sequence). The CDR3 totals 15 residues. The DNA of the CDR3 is TGTGCCTGGAGAGGGGGAAAGACGAACACCGGGGAGCTGTTTTTT. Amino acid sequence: CAWRGGKTNTGELFF.

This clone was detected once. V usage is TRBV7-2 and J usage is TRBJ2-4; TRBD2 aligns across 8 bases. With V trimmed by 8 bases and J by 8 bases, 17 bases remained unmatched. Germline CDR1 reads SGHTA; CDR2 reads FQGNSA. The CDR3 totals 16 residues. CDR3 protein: CASRPRAGVSVDIQYF. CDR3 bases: TGTGCCAGCCGCCCTCGAGCGGGGGTTTCCGTGGACATTCAGTACTTC.

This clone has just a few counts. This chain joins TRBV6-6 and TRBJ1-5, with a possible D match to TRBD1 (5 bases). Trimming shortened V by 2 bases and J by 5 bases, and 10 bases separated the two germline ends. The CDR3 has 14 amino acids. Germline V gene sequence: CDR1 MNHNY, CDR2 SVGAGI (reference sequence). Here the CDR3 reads CASSYRDGYQPQHF. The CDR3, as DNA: TGTGCCAGCAGTTACCGGGACGGATATCAGCCCCAGCATTTT.

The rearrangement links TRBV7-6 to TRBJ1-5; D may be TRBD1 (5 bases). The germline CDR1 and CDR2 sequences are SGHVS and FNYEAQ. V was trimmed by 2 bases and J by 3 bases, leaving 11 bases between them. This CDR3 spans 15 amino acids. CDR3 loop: CASSLRGGFNQPQHF. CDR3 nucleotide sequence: TGTGCCAGCAGCTTACGGGGGGGATTCAATCAGCCCCAGCATTTT.

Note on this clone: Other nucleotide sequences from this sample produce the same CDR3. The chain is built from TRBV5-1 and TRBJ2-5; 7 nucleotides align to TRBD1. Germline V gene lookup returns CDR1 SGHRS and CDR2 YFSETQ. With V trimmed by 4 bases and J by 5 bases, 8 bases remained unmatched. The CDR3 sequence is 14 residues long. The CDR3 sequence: CASSLRQGGETQYF. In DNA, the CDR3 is TGCGCCAGCAGCCTCCGACAGGGTGGTGAGACCCAGTACTTC.

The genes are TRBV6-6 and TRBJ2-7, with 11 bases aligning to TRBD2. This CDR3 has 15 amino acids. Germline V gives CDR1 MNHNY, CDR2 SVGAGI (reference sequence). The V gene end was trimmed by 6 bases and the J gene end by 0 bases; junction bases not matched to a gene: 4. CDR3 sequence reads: CASRYTSGGSYEQYF. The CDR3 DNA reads TGTGCCAGCAGATACACTAGCGGGGGCTCCTACGAGCAGTACTTC.

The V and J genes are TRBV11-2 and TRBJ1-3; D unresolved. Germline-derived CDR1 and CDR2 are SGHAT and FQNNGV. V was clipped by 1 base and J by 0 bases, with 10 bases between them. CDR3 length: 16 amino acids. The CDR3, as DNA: TGTGCCAGCAGCTTAGCGGACGGTCCCTCTGGAAACACCATATATTTT. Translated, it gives CASSLADGPSGNTIYF.

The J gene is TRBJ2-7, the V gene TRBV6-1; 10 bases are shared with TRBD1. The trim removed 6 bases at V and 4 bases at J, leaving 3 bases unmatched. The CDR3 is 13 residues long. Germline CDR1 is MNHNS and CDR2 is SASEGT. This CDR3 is CASRGQGTYEQYF. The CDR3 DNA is TGTGCCAGCAGGGGACAGGGGACGTACGAGCAGTACTTC.

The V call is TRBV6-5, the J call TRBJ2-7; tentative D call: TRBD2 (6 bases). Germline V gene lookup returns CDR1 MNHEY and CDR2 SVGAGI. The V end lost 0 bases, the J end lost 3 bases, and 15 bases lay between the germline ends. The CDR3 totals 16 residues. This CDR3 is CASSYSFPGDVYEQYF. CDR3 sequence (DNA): TGTGCCAGCAGTTACTCTTTCCCGGGGGACGTCTACGAGCAGTACTTC.

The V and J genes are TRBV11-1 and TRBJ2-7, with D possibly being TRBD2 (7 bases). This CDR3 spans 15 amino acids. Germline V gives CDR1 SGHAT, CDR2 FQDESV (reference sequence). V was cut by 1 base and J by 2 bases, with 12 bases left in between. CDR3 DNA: TGTGCCAGCAGCTTAGAACAGGGAGGGACCTACGAGCAGTACTTC. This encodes CASSLEQGGTYEQYF.

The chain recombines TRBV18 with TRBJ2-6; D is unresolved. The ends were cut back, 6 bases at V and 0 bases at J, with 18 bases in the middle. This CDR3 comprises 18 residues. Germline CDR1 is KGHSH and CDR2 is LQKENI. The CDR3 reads CASSSVGITLSGANVLTF. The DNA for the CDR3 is TGTGCCAGCTCCTCGGTAGGAATTACGCTCTCTGGGGCCAACGTCCTGACTTTC.

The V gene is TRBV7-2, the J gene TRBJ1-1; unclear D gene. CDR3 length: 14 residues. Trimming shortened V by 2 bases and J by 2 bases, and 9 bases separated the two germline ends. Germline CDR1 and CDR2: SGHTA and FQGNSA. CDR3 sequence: CASSLLGGNTEAFF. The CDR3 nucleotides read TGTGCCAGCAGCTTATTGGGCGGTAACACTGAAGCTTTCTTT.